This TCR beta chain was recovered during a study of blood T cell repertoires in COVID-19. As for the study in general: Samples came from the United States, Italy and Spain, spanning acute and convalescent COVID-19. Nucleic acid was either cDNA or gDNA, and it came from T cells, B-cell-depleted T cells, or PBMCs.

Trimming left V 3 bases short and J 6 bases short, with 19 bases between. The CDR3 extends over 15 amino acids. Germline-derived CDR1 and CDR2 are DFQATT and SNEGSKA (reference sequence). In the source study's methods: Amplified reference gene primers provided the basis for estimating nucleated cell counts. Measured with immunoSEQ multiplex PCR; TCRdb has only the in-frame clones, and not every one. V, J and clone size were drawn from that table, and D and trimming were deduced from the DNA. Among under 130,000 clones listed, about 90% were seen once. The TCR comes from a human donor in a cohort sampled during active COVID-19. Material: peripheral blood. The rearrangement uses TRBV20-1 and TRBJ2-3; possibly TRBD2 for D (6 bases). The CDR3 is CSASQLGEAGDTQYF. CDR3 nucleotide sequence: TGCAGTGCTAGTCAACTCGGCGAGGCGGGGGATACGCAGTATTTT.